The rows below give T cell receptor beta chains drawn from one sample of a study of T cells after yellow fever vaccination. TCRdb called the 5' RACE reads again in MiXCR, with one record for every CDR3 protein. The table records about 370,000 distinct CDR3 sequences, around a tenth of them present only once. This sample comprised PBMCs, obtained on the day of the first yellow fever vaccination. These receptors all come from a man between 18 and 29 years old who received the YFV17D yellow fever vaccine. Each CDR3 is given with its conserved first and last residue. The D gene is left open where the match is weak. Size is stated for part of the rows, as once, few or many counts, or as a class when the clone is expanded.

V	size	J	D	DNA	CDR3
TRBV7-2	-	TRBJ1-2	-	TGTGCCAGCAGCCCTCCGGAAAGAACAGGGTATGGCTACACCTTC	CASSPPERTGYGYTF
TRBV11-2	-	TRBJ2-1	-	TGTGCCAGCAGCTTCCCCCTTGCGGACCGGAGCTCCTACAATGAGCAGTTCTTC	CASSFPLADRSSYNEQFF
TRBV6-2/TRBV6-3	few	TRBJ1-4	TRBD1	TGTGCCAGCAGTTGGGACAGGGGAGCGGCTAATGAAAAACTGTTTTTT	CASSWDRGAANEKLFF
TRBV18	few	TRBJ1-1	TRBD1	TGTGCCAGCTCACGAATACAGGGGAATATGAACACTGAAGCTTTCTTT	CASSRIQGNMNTEAFF
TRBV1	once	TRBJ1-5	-	TGTACCAGCAGCTCATCCGGGACAGTGAATAGCAATCAGCCCCAGCATTTT	CTSSSSGTVNSNQPQHF
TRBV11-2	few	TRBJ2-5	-	TGTGCCAGCAGCTCCCGGGGTCAGACCCAGTACTTC	CASSSRGQTQYF
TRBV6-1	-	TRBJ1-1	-	TGTGCCAGCAGTGAAATGATAGGGACCGTTGCTGAAGCTTTCTTT	CASSEMIGTVAEAFF
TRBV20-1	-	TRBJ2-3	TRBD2	TGCAGTGCTAGAGATTTAGCGGGGCTCACAGATACGCAGTATTTT	CSARDLAGLTDTQYF
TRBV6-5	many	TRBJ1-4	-	TGTGCCAGCAGTTCGCAGGGTTCTACTAATGAAAAACTGTTTTTT	CASSSQGSTNEKLFF
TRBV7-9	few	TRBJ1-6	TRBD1	TGTGCCAGCAGCCACCCCAGGGGGACTCGATCACCCCTCCACTTT	CASSHPRGTRSPLHF
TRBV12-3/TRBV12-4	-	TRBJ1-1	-	TGTGCCAGCAGTTTAGAGGAACCATACAGAGCTTTCTTT	CASSLEEPYRAFF
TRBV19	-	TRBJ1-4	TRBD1	TGTGCCAGTACCGCCCAGGGGGGGGACTATGAAAAACTGTTTTTT	CASTAQGGDYEKLFF
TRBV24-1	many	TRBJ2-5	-	TGTGCCACCAGTGACGCTACCGGGACAAAAGAGACCCAGTACTTC	CATSDATGTKETQYF
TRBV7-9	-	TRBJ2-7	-	TGTGCCAGCAGCGGCCAAGGACGGTTATTCGAGCAGTACTTC	CASSGQGRLFEQYF
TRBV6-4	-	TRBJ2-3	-	TGTGCCAGCAGTGACTCGCACGGGAGCACAGATACGCAGTATTTT	CASSDSHGSTDTQYF
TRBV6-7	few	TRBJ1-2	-	TGTGCCAGCAGTTACTCGAAACCAGGGGACTTCCATCTTCTTAACTATGGCTACACCTTC	CASSYSKPGDFHLLNYGYTF
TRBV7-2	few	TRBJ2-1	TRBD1	TGTGCCAGCACCGAGGGGGCAGGGAGCTACTACAATGAGCAGTTCTTC	CASTEGAGSYYNEQFF
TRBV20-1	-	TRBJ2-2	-	TGCAGTGCGCTCGGGACCGCGCGGACCGGGGAGCTGTTTTTT	CSALGTARTGELFF
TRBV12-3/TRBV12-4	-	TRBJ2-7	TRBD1	TGTGCCAGCAGTTTAGAATTCTCGGTGGGGGACAGGGGGTTCTACGAGCAGTACTTC	CASSLEFSVGDRGFYEQYF
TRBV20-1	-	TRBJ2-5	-	TGCAGTGCTAGATATACGGAGACCCAGTACTTC	CSARYTETQYF
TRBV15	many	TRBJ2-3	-	TGTGCCACCAGCAGAGATCCGGGGCCAGATACGCAGTATTTT	CATSRDPGPDTQYF
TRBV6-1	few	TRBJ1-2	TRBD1	TGTGCCAGCAGACAGACAGGGCTCAACTATGGCTACACCTTC	CASRQTGLNYGYTF
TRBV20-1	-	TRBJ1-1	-	TGCAGTGCTAGAGAGGGGCCAGGCGTCACTGAAGCTTTCTTT	CSAREGPGVTEAFF
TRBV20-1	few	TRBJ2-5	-	TGCAGTGCTACCCCGGGACCTCAAGAGACCCAGTACTTC	CSATPGPQETQYF
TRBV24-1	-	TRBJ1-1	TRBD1	TGTGCCACCAGTGACGGGGACAGGGAGAACACTGAAGCTTTCTTT	CATSDGDRENTEAFF
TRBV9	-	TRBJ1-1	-	TGTGCCAGCACCCCCTCGGGGGGGATGAACACTGAAGCTTTCTTT	CASTPSGGMNTEAFF
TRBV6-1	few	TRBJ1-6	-	TGTGCCAGCACTGGAGAGGGGGACGGGGGTAGAGCCCTCCACTTT	CASTGEGDGGRALHF
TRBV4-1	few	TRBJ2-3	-	TGCGCCAGCAGCCAAGTGGGGCGGCGGGGGCCTAGCACAGATACGCAGTATTTT	CASSQVGRRGPSTDTQYF
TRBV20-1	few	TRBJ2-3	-	TGCAGTGCTAGAGATCCATTAAGAAATACGCAGTATTTT	CSARDPLRNTQYF